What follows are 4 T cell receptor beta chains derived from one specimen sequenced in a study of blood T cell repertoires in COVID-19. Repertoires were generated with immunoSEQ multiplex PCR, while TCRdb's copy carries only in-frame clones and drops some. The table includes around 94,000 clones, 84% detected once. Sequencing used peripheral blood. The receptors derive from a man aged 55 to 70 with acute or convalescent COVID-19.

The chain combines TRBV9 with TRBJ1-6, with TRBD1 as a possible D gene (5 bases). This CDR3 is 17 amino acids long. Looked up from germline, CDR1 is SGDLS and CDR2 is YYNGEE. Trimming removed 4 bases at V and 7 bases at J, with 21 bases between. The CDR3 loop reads CASSPAPRGGSNSPLHF. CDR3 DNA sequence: TGTGCCAGCAGCCCCGCCCCCCGGGGGGGATCAAATTCACCCCTCCACTTT.

The CDR3 region has the DNA TGTGCCAGCAGCGGCGGACGGGGAAATGAAAAACTGTTTTTT. This codes for CASSGGRGNEKLFF. V and J are TRBV9 and TRBJ1-4; D call uncertain. V lost 3 bases to trimming and J lost 5 bases, with 11 bases between them. The germline CDR1 and CDR2 sequences are SGDLS and YYNGEE. CDR3 length: 14 amino acids.

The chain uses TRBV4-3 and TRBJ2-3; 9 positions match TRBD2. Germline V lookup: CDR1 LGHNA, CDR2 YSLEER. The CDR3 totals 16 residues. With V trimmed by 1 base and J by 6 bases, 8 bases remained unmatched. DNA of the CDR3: TGCGCCAGCAGCCAAGGGCGGCGGGGGGGCCCGGATACGCAGTATTTT. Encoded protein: CASSQGRRGGPDTQYF.

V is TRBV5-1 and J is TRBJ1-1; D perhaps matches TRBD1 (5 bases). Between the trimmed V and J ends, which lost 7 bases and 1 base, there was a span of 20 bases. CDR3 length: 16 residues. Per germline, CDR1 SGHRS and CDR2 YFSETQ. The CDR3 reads CASVRGPTTKNTEAFF. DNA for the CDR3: TGCGCCAGCGTTAGGGGTCCCACTACTAAGAACACTGAAGCTTTCTTT.